The 8 T cell receptor beta chains reported below all come from one sample, sequenced in a study of blood T cell repertoires in COVID-19. Using immunoSEQ multiplex PCR, the repertoire was profiled, and TCRdb retains in-frame clones only, with some absent. The sample has 200,000 to 300,000 clones, 88% seen once. Sequenced sample: peripheral blood. The source of these receptors is a woman aged 25 to 39 with acute or convalescent COVID-19.

The chain links TRBV19 to TRBJ1-4; D uncertain. The germline V gene has CDR1 LNHDA and CDR2 SQIVND (reference sequence). The CDR3 has 12 amino acids. Trimming took off 3 bases at V and 8 bases at J, with 7 bases between the two ends. CDR3 residues: CASSIIREKLFF. CDR3 in DNA: TGTGCCAGTAGTATTATACGGGAAAAACTGTTTTTT.

This chain connects TRBV9 to TRBJ2-1, with 11 bases that match TRBD2. Trimming cost V 4 bases and J 6 bases; bases outside gene matches: 6. The CDR3 consists of 15 residues. Germline loops: CDR1 SGDLS, CDR2 YYNGEE. CDR3 loop: CASSLASGRFNEQFF. The CDR3 DNA reads as TGTGCCAGCAGCCTGGCTAGCGGGAGGTTCAATGAGCAGTTCTTC.

The rearrangement uses TRBV9 and TRBJ2-2, with 7 bases identical to TRBD2. With V trimmed by 0 bases and J by 6 bases, 2 bases remained unmatched. Germline loops: CDR1 SGDLS, CDR2 YYNGEE. CDR3 length: 14 amino acids. The CDR3 reads CASSVDSGSGELFF. The CDR3 DNA follows: TGTGCCAGCAGCGTAGATAGCGGGTCCGGGGAGCTGTTTTTT.

The J gene is TRBJ2-1, the V gene TRBV7-3; 10 positions match TRBD2. The junction had 13 bases not matched to a gene; V was cut back by 1 base and J by 7 bases. Germline CDR1 and CDR2: SGHTA and FQGTGA. This CDR3 spans 18 amino acids. The chain's CDR3 is CASSLMRVAIAGGNEQFF. CDR3 DNA sequence: TGTGCCAGCAGCTTAATGAGAGTGGCGATAGCGGGAGGTAATGAGCAGTTCTTC.

The genes are TRBV5-1 and TRBJ2-7; 8 positions match TRBD1. The CDR3 contains 13 residues. The germline V gene encodes CDR1 SGHRS and CDR2 YFSETQ. V lost 2 bases, J lost 4 bases, and 2 bases stayed unmatched. In nucleotides, the CDR3 is TGCGCCAGCAGCTTCAGACAGGGGTACGAGCAGTACTTC. This encodes CASSFRQGYEQYF.

The rearrangement joins TRBV10-1 to TRBJ2-7, with TRBD2 as a possible D gene (5 bases). Germline V CDR1 and CDR2: WNHNN, SYGVQD (reference sequence). V dropped 2 bases and J dropped 1 base, with 9 bases sitting between them. The CDR3 runs 14 residues. CDR3: CASSEGESSYEQYF. As DNA, the CDR3 is TGCGCCAGCAGTGAGGGGGAGTCGTCCTACGAGCAGTACTTC.

This chain joins TRBV9 and TRBJ2-5; D is undetermined. This CDR3 comprises 14 residues. The germline gives CDR1 SGDLS, CDR2 YYNGEE. V lost 0 bases and J lost 4, with 10 bases in between. CDR3 DNA: TGTGCCAGCAGCGTAGATCGAACGGTAGAGACCCAGTACTTC. This sequence encodes CASSVDRTVETQYF.

The rearrangement joins TRBV4-3 to TRBJ2-5; D is possibly TRBD2 (5 bases). Trimming left V 0 bases short and J 3 bases short, with 8 bases between. The CDR3 has 14 amino acids. CDR1 and CDR2 from the germline V gene are LGHNA and YSLEER. Here the CDR3 DNA reads TGCGCCAGCAGCCAAGAGAGGGTCAAAGAGACCCAGTACTTC. Translated, it gives CASSQERVKETQYF.